The rows below give T cell receptor beta chains drawn from one sample of a study of blood T cell repertoires in COVID-19. Produced via immunoSEQ multiplex PCR; TCRdb's table is partial and in-frame only. The data contain tens of thousands of clones, roughly nine tenths of them seen just once; the ten biggest clones take up roughly two fifths. Sequencing used peripheral blood. The source is a man aged 60-69 years with active or convalescent COVID-19. Each CDR3 is given with its conserved first and last residue. The order of the fields is clone size, J gene, V gene, D gene, CDR3 protein, CDR3 DNA. The D gene is left open where the match is weak. Not all rows give a size; the values are once, few, many and, for expanded clones, a class.

>-|TRBJ2-1|TRBV19|TRBD2
CASKLAGIYNEQFF
TGTGCCAGTAAACTAGCGGGGATATACAATGAGCAGTTCTTC
>-|TRBJ2-7|TRBV12-1|-
CASSWERGPSYEQYF
TGTGCCAGCAGCTGGGAGCGGGGGCCCTCCTACGAGCAGTACTTC
>-|TRBJ2-7|TRBV19|TRBD2
CASSSLGRGVIEQYF
TGTGCCAGTAGCTCTCTCGGGCGGGGGGTGATCGAGCAGTACTTC
>-|TRBJ2-1|TRBV5-1|TRBD2
CASSLPKSGTSGYNEQFF
TGCGCCAGCAGCTTACCTAAATCCGGGACTAGTGGGTACAATGAGCAGTTCTTC
>-|TRBJ1-3|TRBV7-9|TRBD1
CASSPNQGAGNTIYF
TGTGCCAGCAGCCCAAACCAGGGGGCTGGAAACACCATATATTTT
>-|TRBJ2-1|TRBV7-8|-
CASSLGRRSVPYNEQFF
TGTGCCAGCAGCCTAGGGAGGAGGTCAGTTCCCTACAATGAGCAGTTCTTC
>-|TRBJ2-1|TRBV2|TRBD2
CATSGLAPNNEQFF
TGTGCCACTAGTGGACTAGCGCCCAACAATGAGCAGTTCTTC
>few|TRBJ2-3|TRBV7-3|TRBD1
CASSSTGTGGGTDTQYF
TGTGCCAGCAGCTCCACCGGGACAGGGGGCGGGACAGATACGCAGTATTTT
>-|TRBJ1-1|TRBV6-5|-
CASSYSYRVGTEAFF
TGTGCCAGCAGTTACTCGTACAGGGTCGGGACTGAAGCTTTCTTT
>-|TRBJ1-3|TRBV28|TRBD1
CASSPAGTGPGNTIYF
TGTGCCAGCAGCCCAGCCGGGACAGGGCCTGGAAACACCATATATTTT
>-|TRBJ1-1|TRBV6-5|-
CASSYQGTMNTEAFF
TGTGCCAGCAGTTACCAGGGGACCATGAACACTGAAGCTTTCTTT
>-|TRBJ1-5|TRBV2|TRBD1
CASSYGQGATQPQHF
TGTGCCAGCAGCTATGGACAGGGGGCTACTCAGCCCCAGCATTTT
>-|TRBJ1-2|TRBV5-1|TRBD1
CASSWGQGSPYGYTF
TGCGCCAGCAGCTGGGGACAGGGGAGTCCCTATGGCTACACCTTC
>-|TRBJ1-1|TRBV19|TRBD1
CASVRQGAPNTEAFF
TGTGCCAGTGTCCGACAGGGGGCACCTAACACTGAAGCTTTCTTT
>-|TRBJ2-1|TRBV11-3|TRBD1
CASSLGQGVRNEQFF
TGTGCCAGCAGCTTAGGACAGGGGGTTAGAAATGAGCAGTTCTTC
>once|TRBJ1-5|TRBV28|-
CASSPPLKGVQPQHF
TGTGCCAGCAGCCCTCCCCTAAAGGGGGTTCAGCCCCAGCATTTT
>-|TRBJ2-5|TRBV7-7|TRBD2
CASSLGASGAGETQYF
TGTGCTAGCAGCTTAGGGGCTAGCGGGGCTGGAGAGACCCAGTACTTC
>-|TRBJ1-5|TRBV2|-
CASRRGPASQPQHF
TGTGCCAGCAGGCGGGGACCTGCGAGTCAGCCCCAGCATTTT
>-|TRBJ2-1|TRBV3-1/TRBV3-2|-
CASSQDSRPNNEQFF
TGTGCCAGCAGCCAAGATTCGAGGCCGAACAATGAGCAGTTCTTC
>-|TRBJ2-7|TRBV18|TRBD1
CASSPGTGPLHEQYF
TGTGCCAGCTCACCAGGGACAGGACCCCTACACGAGCAGTACTTC
>-|TRBJ2-1|TRBV19|TRBD2
CASSKGLAGGLNNEQFF
TGTGCCAGTAGCAAGGGACTAGCGGGGGGGCTCAACAATGAGCAGTTCTTC
>-|TRBJ2-1|TRBV18|TRBD1
CASSPGQGDSSYNEQFF
TGTGCCAGCTCACCAGGACAGGGGGACTCGTCCTACAATGAGCAGTTCTTC
>few|TRBJ2-1|TRBV6-1|TRBD1
CASSDGRTGGFYNEQFF
TGTGCCAGCAGTGATGGTCGTACAGGGGGTTTCTACAATGAGCAGTTCTTC
>-|TRBJ2-5|TRBV6-5|TRBD1
CASNRDRGLGETQYF
TGTGCCAGCAATCGAGACAGGGGGCTGGGGGAGACCCAGTACTTC
>-|TRBJ2-6|TRBV18|-
CASSPLTVSNSGANVLTF
TGTGCCAGCTCACCGCTGACAGTCTCCAACTCTGGGGCCAACGTCCTGACTTTC
>-|TRBJ1-2|TRBV28|-
CASSLGLYWGENYGYTF
TGTGCCAGCAGTTTAGGGTTATATTGGGGGGAAAACTATGGCTACACCTTC
>-|TRBJ2-1|TRBV7-9|-
CASSLGQDYNEQFF
TGTGCCAGCAGCTTAGGACAGGATTACAATGAGCAGTTCTTC
>-|TRBJ2-3|TRBV27|TRBD1
CASSLRPPQGASTDTQYF
TGTGCCAGCAGTTTACGGCCCCCCCAGGGGGCTAGCACAGATACGCAGTATTTT
>-|TRBJ1-1|TRBV14|TRBD1
CASRGTSGQLLNTEAFF
TGTGCCAGCAGGGGAACCTCGGGACAGTTATTAAACACTGAAGCTTTCTTT
>-|TRBJ1-2|TRBV7-3|TRBD1
CASSSSGGPFTF
TGTGCCAGCAGCTCATCAGGGGGCCCTTTTACCTTC
>-|TRBJ1-1|TRBV18|-
CASSPQANTEAFF
TGTGCCAGCTCACCTCAGGCGAACACTGAAGCTTTCTTT